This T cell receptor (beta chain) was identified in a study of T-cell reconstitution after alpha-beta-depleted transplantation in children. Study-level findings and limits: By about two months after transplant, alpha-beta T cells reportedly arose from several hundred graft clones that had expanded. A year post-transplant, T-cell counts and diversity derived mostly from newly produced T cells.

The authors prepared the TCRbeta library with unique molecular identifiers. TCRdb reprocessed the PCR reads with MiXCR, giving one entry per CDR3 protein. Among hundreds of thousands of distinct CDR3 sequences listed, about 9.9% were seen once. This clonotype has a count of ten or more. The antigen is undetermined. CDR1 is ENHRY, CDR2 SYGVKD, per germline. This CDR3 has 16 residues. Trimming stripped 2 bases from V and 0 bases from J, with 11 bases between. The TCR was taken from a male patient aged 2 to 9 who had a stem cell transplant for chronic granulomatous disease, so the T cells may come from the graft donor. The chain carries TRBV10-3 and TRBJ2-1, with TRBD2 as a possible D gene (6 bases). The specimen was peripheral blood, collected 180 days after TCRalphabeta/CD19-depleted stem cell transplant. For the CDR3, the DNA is TGTGCCATCAGTGAGGGGGGGAGGATCTCCTACAATGAGCAGTTCTTC. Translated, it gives CAISEGGRISYNEQFF.